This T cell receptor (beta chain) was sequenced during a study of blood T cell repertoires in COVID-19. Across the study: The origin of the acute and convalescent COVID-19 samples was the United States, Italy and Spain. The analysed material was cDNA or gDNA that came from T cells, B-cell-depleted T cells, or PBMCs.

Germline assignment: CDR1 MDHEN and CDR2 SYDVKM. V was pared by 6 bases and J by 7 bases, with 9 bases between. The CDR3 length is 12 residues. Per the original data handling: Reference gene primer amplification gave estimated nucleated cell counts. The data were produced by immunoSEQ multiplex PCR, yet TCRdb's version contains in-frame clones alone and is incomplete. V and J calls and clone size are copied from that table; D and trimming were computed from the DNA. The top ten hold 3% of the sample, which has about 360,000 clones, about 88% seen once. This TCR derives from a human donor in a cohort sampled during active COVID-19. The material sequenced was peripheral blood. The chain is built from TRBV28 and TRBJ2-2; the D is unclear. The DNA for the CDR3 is TGTGCCAGCAGACCACCGGGCGGGGAGCTGTTTTTT. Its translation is CASRPPGGELFF.